This T cell receptor beta chain was documented in a study of cytomegalovirus exposure and HLA in healthy donors (dated by TCRdb to about 2017). About the study as a whole: According to an earlier analysis of 587 of the donors, 150 million to 200 million T cells yielded roughly 110 million unique TCR beta sequences and approximately 300 Gb of sequence data. A later analysis re-analyzed previously published TCR beta repertoires from roughly 630 donors and added high-resolution HLA genotyping to study TCR occurrence patterns. In a later genetic analysis, genome-wide SNP genotypes for 398 of the 666 donors were used, and that subset was treated as a discovery cohort. The aim of the study was to test whether cataloging public T cell receptors could identify signatures of past pathogen exposure. The study combined high-throughput TCR immunosequencing, statistical association of individual TCRs with disease status, and machine learning to predict cytomegalovirus infection status. An earlier analysis of a few hundred of the donors applied high-throughput TCR beta sequencing to assess whether each TCR beta V gene segment acted as functional or pseudogenic. An early release that covered about 600 HLA-typed donors contained about 300 gigabases of sequencing data and about 84 million unique TCR sequences. Rather than drawing on any new phenotypic data, the later analysis identified candidate immune exposures from TCR beta sequences and the way those sequences occurred across donors. Typing coverage differed by locus: A, B, C, DRB1 and DQB1 were typed in about 629-630 donors, DQA1 in 500 to 550, DPA1 in over 600, and DPB1 in 400 to 480. Because of strong linkage in the cohort, four or five DR-DQ haplotypes were treated as single units for association and clustering. Donor age, sex, ethnicity and CMV serostatus were compiled together with the repertoire data. All discovery cohort repertoires had been generated using a single sequencing platform. The genetic ancestry cluster associated with self-reported Caucasian donors included 81% of the 398 genotyped donors. The study used immunosequencing to profile the T cell repertoires of around 600 subjects and linked those repertoires to cytomegalovirus serostatus. Besides the first cohort of 500 to 700 subjects, a separate validation cohort made up of roughly 130 different subjects was used. HLA typing included class I and class II loci at four-digit resolution. Across about 380 genotyped donors of the cohort, an average of approximately 200,000 unique TCR beta nucleotide sequences per donor were sequenced, and roughly 20% of those sequences were non-productive.

The cohort was made up of approximately 670 healthy bone marrow donors. At the time of sampling, every cohort member was nominally healthy, though immune exposures that went unrecorded were likely present. The donor was CMV seropositive and belonged to the group of some 290 seropositive cohort members. A peripheral blood sample was provided by each donor, and peripheral blood mononuclear cells were used for TCR beta sequencing. Genomic DNA extraction from the blood cell samples was performed with the Qiagen DNeasy Blood Extraction Kit. Libraries were prepared through the immunoSEQ multiplex PCR assay. For the multiplex PCR, a mixture combining 60 forward primers for TCR Vbeta segments and 13 reverse primers for TCR Jbeta segments was used. The CDR3 region of rearranged TCR beta genes was amplified from genomic DNA with a multiplex PCR assay. The amplified TCR beta libraries were sequenced on the Illumina HiSeq System as 87-base-pair reads. On the authors' methods: In a later analysis, some 80 million unique TCR beta chains were counted across the 650 to 700 repertoires, and about 10 million of these chains were shared by at least two donors. A nearest-neighbor algorithm error-corrected the raw reads and collapsed the reads into unique sequences, merging closely related sequences to remove PCR and sequencing errors. CDR3 sequences were aligned to IMGT reference sequences to assign V, D and J gene segments. Each retained sequence needed at least a six-nucleotide match to both a V gene segment and a J gene segment. A rearrangement was called productive if the CDR3 had no stop codons and remained in frame with V and J, and every other rearrangement was called non-productive. Following IMGT convention, CDR3 was defined as the stretch from the second conserved V-encoded cysteine up to the conserved J-encoded phenylalanine. The earlier analysis of 587 of the donors excluded sequences that lacked an unambiguous match to a single V gene segment. In an earlier analysis of some 590 of the donors, a V segment was called functional when productive rearrangements were above 56.7%, and segregating when the standard deviation between donors exceeded 5%. To diagnose cytomegalovirus status from the catalog of TCR beta chain sequences, a statistical classification framework was built. In a later analysis, V and J genes were assigned by comparing TCR nucleotide sequences against IMGT/GENE-DB human TR gene sequences. The TCRdist pipeline was used in a later analysis to assign CDR3 sequences and most-parsimonious VDJ recombination scenarios. In a later analysis, each TCR beta chain was defined by its CDR3 amino acid sequence together with its V-gene family, and reads lacking a unique V-gene family were excluded. To address suspected cross-contamination and a sequencing artifact, a later analysis removed some 620 highly shared, low-generation-probability nucleotide sequences. A later analysis calculated a clonal expansion index for each public chain from normalized within-repertoire ranks of inferred template counts. Generation probabilities in a later analysis came from a VDJ recombination model fitted to out-of-frame rearrangements, and those results were checked against IGoR. A later analysis scored TCR-TCR, TCR-HLA and TCR-CMV co-occurrence with hypergeometric tests, applying a repertoire-size bias correction to TCR pairs. To estimate false discovery rates, a later analysis permuted the HLA or CMV assignments 20 times. In a later analysis, co-occurring TCRs were grouped using DBSCAN, with TCRdist sequence similarity added in when clustering inside HLA-allele-positive subsets. For co-occurrence clustering, repertoires with fewer than 30,000 or more than 120,000 public chains were excluded, along with five repertoires with anomalous nucleotide sharing. TCRdb obtained this table from immuneACCESS and retained in-frame rearrangements with V and J assigned. These tables miss some clones; where compared with another copy, unresolved V genes account for less than half of the shortfall, and the remainder is unexplained. The V and J calls and the clone size are those of that table, but D and trimming were determined from the DNA. A total of about 120,000 clones appear in this sample, about 80% of them only once. Clones ranked in the top ten supply 9.5% to 15% of the sample.

Concerning this clone itself: No antigen is known for it. Per-base qualities were not stored, and no clone one base away is much larger.

The full study reports these points: A few of the identified cytomegalovirus-associated TCR beta chains were confirmed in vitro to be specific for cytomegalovirus antigens. An earlier analysis of roughly 570 of the donors showed that most TCR beta V segments appeared in productive rearrangements either about 87% or about 30% of the time, which broadly matched IMGT annotations. While some public TCRs were present in many individuals, most TCR sequences turned up only very rarely across donors. In a later analysis, TCR association rates were found to vary across HLA loci, with the most associated TCRs seen for DRB1 alleles and the fewest for HLA-C alleles. A later analysis found that most CMV-associated TCR beta chains appeared HLA-restricted, with HLA associations seemingly driven largely by CMV exposure. A further reported finding was that TCR beta sequences accurately predicted the HLA-A and HLA-B alleles for most subjects in the first cohort. The classifier was reported to diagnose cytomegalovirus status with high specificity and sensitivity in both the original cohort and the validation cohort. Presence/absence analyses assumed roughly uniform sequencing depth across donors, an assumption that may not hold. In a later analysis, over 15,000 TCR beta sequences were associated with specific HLA alleles at a false discovery rate of 0.05. According to a later genetic analysis, donors in an Asian-associated ancestry cluster had fewer N-insertions in productive TCRs than the approximately 710-donor mean. The study listed 150 to 200 TCR beta chains as associated with cytomegalovirus. A later genetic analysis associated a missense DCLRE1C variant with V-gene and J-gene trimming of TCR beta chains, and an independent cohort replicated the association. Only TCR beta chains were sequenced in this cohort, and the absence of alpha or paired-chain data limited detectable features. In a later analysis, HLA-associated TCR beta chains showed more clonal expansion and lower generation probabilities than non-associated chains that were equally common. Several of the top co-occurrence clusters appeared to be linked to parvovirus B19, influenza, CMV and Epstein-Barr virus, according to a later analysis. A cluster of highly shared sequence variants was judged likely to be a technical artifact of the sequencing pipeline. For the cohort, immune exposure information was limited to CMV serostatus. According to the authors, the approach could potentially be generalized to other disease states and immunological phenotypes. Because counts were too low, about 18 rarely observed V segments, including chromosome 9 orphons, were left out of the earlier analysis of a few hundred of the donors. Linkage disequilibrium might explain the correlated functional status among segregating V segments, but an unknown experimental factor could not be ruled out. When HLA alleles, especially DR and DQ, strongly co-occurred, attributing TCR associations to individual alleles was difficult. Because HLA typing was missing for some donors at each locus, association tests included only the typed subset.

The clonotype originates from a woman in her forties in good health and CMV-seropositive. The sample consisted of PBMCs.

The DNA sequence is TGTGCCAGCAGCTCCGGGACAGGGGGATTGGAGGAGACCCAGTACTTC. Translated, it reads CASSSGTGGLEETQYF. The chain is encoded by TRBV4-2 joined to TRBJ2-5, and TRBD1 matches 11 of the central bases. V is trimmed back by 5 bases and J by 5 bases, and the junction contains 10 bases that no gene match accounts for. Sequences LGHNA (CDR1) and YNFKEQ (CDR2) are obtained from the germline V gene. Including the terminal cysteine and phenylalanine, the CDR3 comprises 16 residues. The DNA shown is the 48-base CDR3, in frame from base 1.